A selection of T cell receptor beta chains follows, all from one sample in a study of shared T cell receptors in the human thymus. Sequenced by immunoSEQ multiplex PCR; TCRdb stores in-frame clones only, minus some. The sample includes roughly 560,000 clones, approximately 78% seen only once; the top ten take 0.013%. This same sample was also taken into another study, of human thymus T cells.

The specimen sequenced was thymocytes. These receptors all come from a boy under three years old with a congenital heart defect. Both conserved end residues are part of each CDR3. D genes are given only for firm matches. Size tells how often a clone was seen (once, few, many) or the class of an expanded clone, and some rows leave it out.

TRBJ2-2 TRBD2 18 TRBV30 few CAWSPILASGGNTGELFF TGTGCCTGGAGTCCAATACTCGCTAGCGGGGGGAACACCGGGGAGCTGTTTTTT
TRBJ2-5 NA 12 TRBV5-6 once CASSFRSWTQYF TGTGCCAGCAGCTTTCGGAGCTGGACCCAGTACTTC
TRBJ2-3 TRBD2 16 TRBV7-6 NA CASSPPTSASTDTQYF TGTGCCAGCAGCCCCCCGACTAGCGCAAGCACAGATACGCAGTATTTT
TRBJ1-2 NA 14 TRBV19 once CASSIRDPVYGYTF TGTGCCAGTAGTATCCGGGATCCAGTCTATGGCTACACCTTC
TRBJ2-3 TRBD2 18 TRBV4-3 NA CASSQVGPLAGKSDTQYF TGCGCCAGCAGCCAAGTAGGGCCTTTAGCGGGTAAATCAGATACGCAGTATTTT
TRBJ1-1 TRBD1 18 TRBV2 NA CASKEWGTIDRENTEAFF TGTGCCAGCAAAGAGTGGGGCACGATAGACAGGGAGAACACTGAAGCTTTCTTT
TRBJ2-1 TRBD2 16 TRBV9 NA CASSGLAGDSYNEQFF TGTGCCAGCAGCGGCCTAGCGGGCGACTCCTACAATGAGCAGTTCTTC
TRBJ2-1 NA 18 TRBV18 once CASSRIIRLADFYNEQFF TGTGCCAGCTCACGAATAATTCGGCTAGCAGACTTCTACAATGAGCAGTTCTTC
TRBJ2-7 NA 15 TRBV6-9 NA CASSYGSNSSYEQYF TGTGCCAGCAGTTATGGGTCTAACAGCTCCTACGAGCAGTACTTC
TRBJ1-4 TRBD1 18 TRBV4-3 NA CASSQVSRGQLSNEKLFF TGCGCCAGCAGCCAAGTTAGCAGGGGGCAACTTTCTAATGAAAAACTGTTTTTT
TRBJ2-1 NA 14 TRBV6-5 NA CASSPKSSYNEQFF TGTGCCAGCAGTCCCAAGAGCTCCTACAATGAGCAGTTCTTC
TRBJ1-1 NA 13 TRBV7-9 NA CASSLGEEGEAFF TGTGCCAGCAGCTTAGGCGAGGAGGGTGAAGCTTTCTTT
TRBJ2-7 TRBD2 15 TRBV23-1 few CASSHGGSGTNEQYF TGCGCCAGCAGTCATGGGGGTAGCGGGACGAACGAGCAGTACTTC
TRBJ2-2 NA 12 TRBV29-1 NA CSARIRSGELFF TGCAGCGCACGTATTAGATCCGGGGAGCTGTTTTTT
TRBJ2-7 TRBD2 16 TRBV10-3 NA CAISVRGSGNPYEQYF TGTGCCATCAGTGTGCGGGGTAGCGGGAACCCCTACGAGCAGTACTTC
TRBJ2-3 NA 14 TRBV28 NA CATLLRDSTDTQYF TGTGCCACCCTATTGCGGGACAGCACAGATACGCAGTATTTT
TRBJ2-7 NA 14 TRBV27 NA CASSRTAISYEQYF TGTGCCAGCAGTAGGACAGCAATTTCCTACGAGCAGTACTTC
TRBJ2-5 NA 15 TRBV5-1 NA CASSPAGGVQETQYF TGCGCCAGCAGCCCCGCGGGCGGGGTCCAGGAGACCCAGTACTTC
TRBJ2-7 TRBD2 16 TRBV4-3 few CASSHETGTSGYEQYF TGCGCCAGCAGCCATGAAACCGGGACTAGCGGCTACGAGCAGTACTTC
TRBJ1-4 NA 17 TRBV5-1 NA CASSLLPTGDRNEKLFF TGCGCCAGCAGCTTGCTCCCCACCGGGGATCGTAATGAAAAACTGTTTTTT
TRBJ2-7 TRBD2 14 TRBV27 once CASSATSGVYEQYF TGTGCCAGCAGTGCGACTAGCGGGGTCTACGAGCAGTACTTC
TRBJ2-4 NA 20 TRBV5-4 NA CASSSGGGQGNRVAKNIQYF TGTGCCAGCAGCTCCGGCGGTGGGCAGGGTAATCGAGTAGCCAAAAACATTCAGTACTTC
TRBJ1-1 TRBD1 16 TRBV10-3 NA CAISEGQEIAYTEAFF TGTGCCATCAGTGAGGGACAGGAAATCGCGTACACTGAAGCTTTCTTT
TRBJ2-1 TRBD2 17 TRBV5-6 NA CASSLGLAGRTRNEQFF TGTGCCAGCAGCCTTGGACTAGCGGGGAGGACACGAAATGAGCAGTTCTTC
TRBJ2-2 NA 15 TRBV2 NA CASSEAGTRTGELFF TGTGCCAGCAGTGAAGCCGGGACACGGACCGGGGAGCTGTTTTTT
TRBJ1-5 TRBD1 17 TRBV4-2 NA CASSQDSPGQNNQPQHF TGTGCCAGCAGCCAAGATAGCCCGGGACAGAACAATCAGCCCCAGCATTTT
TRBJ1-3 TRBD1 14 TRBV28 NA CASSFRGLGNTIYF TGTGCCAGCAGTTTCAGGGGGCTCGGAAACACCATATATTTT
TRBJ2-7 TRBD2 19 TRBV6-1 NA CASSASGTSGVSSSYEQYF TGTGCCAGCAGTGCATCCGGGACTAGCGGAGTTTCAAGCTCCTACGAGCAGTACTTC
TRBJ1-6 TRBD1 15 TRBV25-1 NA CASSVGHRGPSPLHF TGTGCCAGCAGTGTAGGTCACAGGGGGCCTTCACCCCTCCACTTT
TRBJ1-4 NA 14 TRBV4-1 few CASSQGRDSEKLFF TGCGCCAGCAGCCAAGGCCGAGACAGTGAAAAACTGTTTTTT
TRBJ2-3 NA 12 TRBV30 once CAWSLTTDTQYF TGTGCCTGGAGTTTGACTACAGATACGCAGTATTTT
TRBJ2-1 TRBD1 14 TRBV11-2 NA CASSLETGANEQFF TGTGCCAGCAGCTTAGAGACAGGGGCCAATGAGCAGTTCTTC
TRBJ2-1 TRBD1 13 TRBV4-3 NA CASSQAQGDEQFF TGCGCCAGCAGCCAAGCACAGGGGGATGAGCAGTTCTTC
TRBJ2-1 NA 14 TRBV21-1 NA CASSKAADSDEQFF TGTGCCAGCAGCAAAGCGGCGGACAGCGATGAGCAGTTCTTC
TRBJ2-2 NA 15 TRBV6-1 NA CASSRGGIDTGELFF TGTGCCAGCAGCCGCGGCGGCATTGACACCGGGGAGCTGTTTTTT
TRBJ2-2 TRBD2 17 TRBV5-4 once CASSGPPSGRNTGELFF TGTGCCAGCAGCGGCCCCCCTAGCGGGAGGAACACCGGGGAGCTGTTTTTT
TRBJ1-2 NA 15 TRBV5-6 NA CASSPDSGGAEGYTF TGTGCCAGCAGCCCCGACTCGGGCGGGGCGGAAGGCTACACCTTC
TRBJ2-5 TRBD2 15 TRBV6-5 NA CASSYDSGAQETQYF TGTGCCAGCAGTTACGATAGCGGGGCCCAAGAGACCCAGTACTTC
TRBJ2-2 TRBD2 19 TRBV4-3 NA CASSQVGTSVRSGTGELFF TGCGCCAGCAGCCAAGTTGGCACTAGCGTGAGGTCTGGCACCGGGGAGCTGTTTTTT
TRBJ1-1 NA 16 TRBV5-5 NA CASSLTFQGMNTEAFF TGTGCCAGCAGCTTGACTTTTCAGGGGATGAACACTGAAGCTTTCTTT
TRBJ1-1 TRBD1 13 TRBV5-1 NA CASRGTGLTEAFF TGCGCCAGCAGGGGGACAGGCCTCACTGAAGCTTTCTTT
TRBJ1-5 NA 13 TRBV7-2 once CASSLVADQPQHF TGTGCCAGCAGCTTAGTGGCTGATCAGCCCCAGCATTTT
TRBJ2-2 NA 12 TRBV10-3 few CAIIIRGGELFF TGTGCCATCATAATACGAGGCGGGGAGCTGTTTTTT
TRBJ2-7 NA 14 TRBV7-9 NA CASSSGDSPYEQYF TGTGCCAGCAGCTCGGGGGACAGTCCCTACGAGCAGTACTTC
TRBJ2-7 NA 13 TRBV2 NA CASAARPSYEQYF TGTGCCAGCGCCGCCAGGCCCTCCTACGAGCAGTACTTC
TRBJ2-1 TRBD2 15 TRBV12-5 few CASGLVSGDYNEQFF TGTGCTAGTGGTTTGGTTAGCGGGGACTACAATGAGCAGTTCTTC
TRBJ2-5 TRBD2 14 TRBV29-1 NA CSVKTREDQETQYF TGCAGCGTGAAAACGCGGGAGGACCAAGAGACCCAGTACTTC
TRBJ2-7 TRBD2 16 TRBV9 NA CASSTRGGPVGIEQYF TGTGCCAGCAGCACGCGGGGGGGTCCCGTCGGAATCGAGCAGTACTTC
TRBJ2-1 TRBD2 16 TRBV9 NA CASSARGLAGANEQFF TGTGCCAGCAGCGCCCGGGGACTAGCGGGAGCCAATGAGCAGTTCTTC
TRBJ1-5 TRBD1 14 TRBV19 few CASRRRGQGRPQHF TGTGCCAGTAGGAGGAGGGGACAGGGAAGGCCCCAGCATTTT
TRBJ2-7 TRBD2 16 TRBV4-3 few CASSQDQTSPPREQYF TGCGCCAGCAGCCAAGATCAGACTAGCCCGCCGAGGGAGCAGTACTTC
TRBJ2-7 TRBD1 15 TRBV19 few CASSKDRGHSYEQYF TGTGCCAGTAGTAAAGACAGGGGACACTCCTACGAGCAGTACTTC
TRBJ1-3 TRBD1 21 TRBV5-1 NA CASSLVGQGVSLGGSGNTIYF TGCGCCAGCAGCTTGGTGGGACAGGGAGTATCACTGGGAGGCTCTGGAAACACCATATATTTT
TRBJ2-1 TRBD2 18 TRBV7-3 few CASSLRALAGVGDNEQFF TGTGCCAGCAGCTTAAGGGCGCTAGCGGGAGTAGGGGACAATGAGCAGTTCTTC
TRBJ2-1 TRBD2 17 TRBV9 NA CASSVDGLGLAMNEQFF TGTGCCAGCAGCGTGGACGGTCTCGGACTAGCAATGAATGAGCAGTTCTTC